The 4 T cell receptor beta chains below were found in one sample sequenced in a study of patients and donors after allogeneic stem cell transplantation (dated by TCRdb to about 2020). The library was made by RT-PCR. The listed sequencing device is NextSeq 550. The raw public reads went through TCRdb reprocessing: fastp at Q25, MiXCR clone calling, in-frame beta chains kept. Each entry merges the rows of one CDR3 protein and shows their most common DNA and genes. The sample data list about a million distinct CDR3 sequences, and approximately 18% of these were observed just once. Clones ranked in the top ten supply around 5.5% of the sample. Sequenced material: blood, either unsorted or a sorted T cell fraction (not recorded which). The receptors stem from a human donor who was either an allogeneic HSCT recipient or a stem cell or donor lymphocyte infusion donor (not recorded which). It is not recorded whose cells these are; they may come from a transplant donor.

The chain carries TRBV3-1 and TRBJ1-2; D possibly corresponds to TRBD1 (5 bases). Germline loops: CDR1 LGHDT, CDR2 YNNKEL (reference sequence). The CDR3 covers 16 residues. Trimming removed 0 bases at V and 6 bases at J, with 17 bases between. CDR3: CASSQDGSRPRDGYTF. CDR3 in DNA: TGTGCCAGCAGCCAAGATGGGAGCAGGCCCAGGGATGGCTACACCTTC.

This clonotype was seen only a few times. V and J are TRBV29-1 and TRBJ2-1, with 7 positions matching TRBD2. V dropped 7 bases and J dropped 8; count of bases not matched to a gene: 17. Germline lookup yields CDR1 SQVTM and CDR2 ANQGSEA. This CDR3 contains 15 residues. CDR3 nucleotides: TGCAGCGGCCTGGGGGTAGCGGGTAAGATCTATGAGCAGTTCTTC. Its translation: CSGLGVAGKIYEQFF.

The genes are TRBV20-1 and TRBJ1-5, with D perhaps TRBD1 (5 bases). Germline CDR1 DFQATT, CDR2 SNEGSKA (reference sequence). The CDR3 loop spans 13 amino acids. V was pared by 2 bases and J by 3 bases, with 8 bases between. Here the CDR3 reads CSARQGTNQPQHF. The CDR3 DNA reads TGCAGTGCTAGACAGGGAACCAATCAGCCCCAGCATTTT.

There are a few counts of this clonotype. The DNA of the CDR3 is TGTGCCAGCAGCTTAGATAATTACTACGAGCAGTACTTC. Amino acids: CASSLDNYYEQYF. This chain uses TRBV7-8 with TRBJ2-7, with D uncertain. In germline, CDR1 is SGHVS, CDR2 FQNEAQ. Trimming stripped 1 base from V and 3 bases from J, with 7 bases between. The CDR3 length is 13 residues.